One and the same sample provided the 21 T cell receptor beta chains below, sequenced in a study of cytomegalovirus exposure and HLA in healthy donors. Researchers ran the PCR with 60 Vbeta and 13 Jbeta primers. Method: immunoSEQ multiplex PCR; TCRdb's copy keeps in-frame clones and lacks some. The data contain some 130,000 clones, 80% of them singletons. The sample comprised PBMCs. All receptors derive from a man younger than 40 in good health and CMV-seronegative.

This chain uses TRBV6-1 with TRBJ1-3, with D tentatively TRBD1 (5 bases). The length of the CDR3 is 16 residues. In germline, CDR1 is MNHNS, CDR2 SASEGT. V was shortened by 4 bases and J by 2 bases, with 15 bases between the two germline ends. The CDR3 loop is CASSVTAGRAGNTIYF. In nucleotides, the CDR3 is TGTGCCAGCAGTGTTACGGCAGGGAGGGCTGGAAACACCATATATTTT.

The chain uses TRBV10-3 and TRBJ2-1, with a tentative D call TRBD1 (6 bases). From germline, CDR1 is ENHRY and CDR2 SYGVKD. V was shortened by 7 bases and J by 12 bases, with 16 bases between the two germline ends. The CDR3 covers 12 residues. CDR3 residues: CAIKQQGMAQFF. CDR3 in DNA: TGTGCCATCAAGCAACAGGGAATGGCGCAGTTCTTC.

The J gene is TRBJ1-6, the V gene TRBV28; D possibly corresponds to TRBD1 (5 bases). V gave up 3 bases and J gave up 7 bases, with 10 bases separating them. CDR1 is MDHEN and CDR2 is SYDVKM in the germline V gene. The CDR3 contains 14 residues. The CDR3 reads CASSFRVSNSPLHF. The CDR3 DNA is TGTGCCAGCAGTTTCAGGGTATCCAATTCACCCCTCCACTTT.

This clone was seen a few times. The chain joins TRBV7-9 to TRBJ2-2; 7 bases match TRBD1. Per germline, CDR1 SEHNR and CDR2 FQNEAQ (reference sequence). CDR3 size: 14 residues. V dropped 7 bases and J dropped 5; count of bases not matched to a gene: 7. The CDR3 sequence: CASTHTRGTGELFF. CDR3 in DNA: TGTGCCAGCACCCACACCAGGGGGACCGGGGAGCTGTTTTTT. The full variable domain, completed using reference TRBV7-9 and TRBJ2-2, is DTGVSQNPRHKITKRGQNVTFRCDPISEHNRLYWYRQTLGQGPEFLTYFQNEAQLEKSRLLSDRFSAERPKGSFSTLEIQRTEQGDSAMYLCASTHTRGTGELFFGEGSRLTVL.

The chain combines TRBV7-9 with TRBJ2-1; weak D call: TRBD2 (6 bases). Germline CDR1 and CDR2: SEHNR and FQNEAQ (reference sequence). The CDR3 covers 14 residues. The ends were cut back, 6 bases at V and 6 bases at J, with 15 bases in the middle. In DNA form, the CDR3 reads TGTGCCAGCAGTCTACCCGGGACTTTCAATGAGCAGTTCTTC. Translating it yields CASSLPGTFNEQFF.

This clone has only a few counts. The chain couples TRBV5-4 to TRBJ2-1; unclear D gene. Germline CDR1 and CDR2: SGHNT and YYREEE (reference sequence). The CDR3 runs 12 residues. The ends were cut back, 7 bases at V and 4 bases at J, with 9 bases in the middle. The CDR3: CASARSYNEQFF. CDR3 DNA: TGTGCCAGCGCCCGGTCGTACAATGAGCAGTTCTTC.

The genes are TRBV6-1 and TRBJ2-3; tentative D call: TRBD1 (5 bases). Germline V gene lookup returns CDR1 MNHNS and CDR2 SASEGT. V was clipped by 10 bases and J by 0 bases, with 14 bases between them. The CDR3 length is 14 residues. The CDR3 loop reads CANKQDTSTDTQYF. CDR3 DNA sequence: TGTGCCAACAAACAGGACACTAGCACAGATACGCAGTATTTT.

CDR3 amino acids: CASSLGSMTDTQYF. CDR3 bases: TGTGCCAGCAGCTTAGGTTCAATGACAGATACGCAGTATTTT. The chain couples TRBV7-6 to TRBJ2-3; no reliable D call. The CDR3 has 14 residues. Germline loops: CDR1 SGHVS, CDR2 FNYEAQ. Trimming shortened V by 1 base and J by 3 bases, and 8 bases separated the two germline ends.

V gene TRBV30 combines with J gene TRBJ1-1, with D possibly TRBD1 on 5 matching bases. Between the trimmed V and J ends, which lost 0 bases and 1 base, there was a span of 9 bases. Looked up from germline, CDR1 is GTSNPN and CDR2 is SVGIG (reference sequence). This CDR3 region has 14 residues. CDR3 nucleotide sequence: TGTGCCTGGAGTGTAAAGGGGCAGAACACTGAAGCTTTCTTT. Amino acid sequence: CAWSVKGQNTEAFF.

The chain carries TRBV18 and TRBJ2-7; 10 bases align to TRBD1. The J segment lost 3 bases and the V segment lost 3 bases, leaving 5 bases of the junction unmatched. CDR1 KGHSH and CDR2 LQKENI come from the germline V gene. The CDR3 spans 15 residues. CDR3 DNA: TGTGCCAGCTCACCGCCGGGACAGGGGCACTACGAGCAGTACTTC. Translated, it gives CASSPPGQGHYEQYF.

This chain uses TRBV9 with TRBJ2-7, with 9 bases that match TRBD2. Looked up from germline, CDR1 is SGDLS and CDR2 is YYNGEE. The length of the CDR3 is 15 residues. With V trimmed by 0 bases and J by 4 bases, 5 bases remained unmatched. This CDR3 is CASSVGVAGAYEQYF. CDR3 nucleotide sequence: TGTGCCAGCAGCGTAGGGGTAGCGGGAGCTTACGAGCAGTACTTC.

This clone was observed a single time. The rearrangement joins TRBV11-2 to TRBJ2-1; 7 positions agree with TRBD2. From germline, CDR1 is SGHAT and CDR2 FQNNGV. V trimming: 1 base; J trimming: 8 bases; junction bases outside the gene matches: 8. CDR3 length: 15 residues. The CDR3 reads CASSLGTRGIDEQFF. CDR3 DNA: TGTGCCAGCAGCTTAGGGACTAGGGGAATCGATGAGCAGTTCTTC.

The CDR3 sequence: CASSERLAGSGDEQFF. CDR3 bases: TGTGCCAGCAGTGAAAGACTAGCGGGATCGGGGGATGAGCAGTTCTTC. The chain is built from TRBV6-1 and TRBJ2-1, with 11 nucleotides matching TRBD2. The V gene's germline CDR1 is MNHNS and CDR2 SASEGT. The V and J ends lost 2 bases and 8 bases, in that order; junction bases with no gene match: 8. The CDR3 is made up of 16 amino acids.

This chain's CDR3 is CATSTGLAGNDEQFF. The CDR3 DNA reads TGTGCCACCAGCACAGGACTAGCGGGTAACGATGAGCAGTTCTTC. J is TRBJ2-1 and V is TRBV15; 11 bases fit TRBD2. This CDR3 spans 15 amino acids. Germline V gene data show CDR1 as LNHNV and CDR2 as YYDKDF (reference sequence). J gave up 8 bases and V 4 bases, and 7 bases lay outside the gene matches.

The rearrangement uses TRBV7-2 and TRBJ1-1, with 8 bases lining up with TRBD1. CDR1 SGHTA and CDR2 FQGNSA come from the germline V gene. This CDR3 has 13 residues. V gave up 6 bases and J gave up 4 bases; unmatched junction bases: 4. CDR3 nucleotides: TGTGCCAGCAGGGTCACAGGGGGCACTGAAGCTTTCTTT. Protein: CASRVTGGTEAFF.

This sequence joins TRBV10-3 and TRBJ1-2; TRBD1 agrees at 7 bases. V lost 3 bases and J lost 4; bases outside the gene matches: 5. This CDR3 spans 14 amino acids. Per germline, CDR1 ENHRY and CDR2 SYGVKD. In DNA, the CDR3 is TGTGCCATCAGTGACCGTTCAGGGGGCTATGGCTACACCTTC. Encoded protein: CAISDRSGGYGYTF.

J is TRBJ2-3 and V is TRBV11-2, with 8 bases matching TRBD2. The V and J ends lost 1 base and 4 bases, in that order; junction bases with no gene match: 4. The germline V gene encodes CDR1 SGHAT and CDR2 FQNNGV. The CDR3 is 15 amino acids. Here the CDR3 DNA reads TGTGCCAGCAGCTTAGCAGCGGGGGCTTCAGATACGCAGTATTTT. This translates into CASSLAAGASDTQYF.

The chain couples TRBV28 to TRBJ1-2; possibly TRBD1 for D (5 bases). Trimming took off 2 bases at V and 8 bases at J, with 9 bases between the two ends. There are 12 residues in the CDR3. The germline gives CDR1 MDHEN, CDR2 SYDVKM. Written as DNA, the CDR3 is TGTGCCAGCAGTTTACGTCGGGGGGGCTACACCTTC. It translates to CASSLRRGGYTF.

CDR3 DNA: TGTGCCAGCAGTTTAAGGACTCGTCACAATGAGCAGTTCTTC. Protein product: CASSLRTRHNEQFF. The chain carries TRBV28 and TRBJ2-1; the D gene is possibly TRBD2 (5 bases). Per germline, CDR1 MDHEN and CDR2 SYDVKM. V dropped 2 bases and J dropped 5 bases, with 10 bases sitting between them. The CDR3 totals 14 residues.

The rearrangement uses TRBV7-8 and TRBJ2-1; weak D call: TRBD2 (6 bases). CDR1 is SGHVS, CDR2 FQNEAQ, per germline. Trimming cost V 8 bases and J 8 bases, with 22 bases left between them. The CDR3 runs 15 residues. CDR3: CASYGGSGLTYEQFF. DNA for the CDR3: TGTGCCAGCTACGGCGGGTCGGGACTCACTTATGAGCAGTTCTTC.

The chain is built from TRBV7-9 and TRBJ1-2; no clear D. The CDR3 consists of 14 residues. Trimming shortened V by 1 base and J by 2 bases, and 8 bases separated the two germline ends. The germline gives CDR1 SEHNR, CDR2 FQNEAQ (reference sequence). CDR3 protein: CASSLGEENYGYTF. As DNA, the CDR3 is TGTGCCAGCAGCTTAGGAGAAGAAAACTATGGCTACACCTTC.